The T cell receptor beta chain under discussion was sequenced for a study of blood T cells in healthy people across ages (dated by TCRdb to between 2014 and 2016). With respect to the entire study: In model experiments, template switching captured roughly one uniquely barcoded TCR beta cDNA molecule for every two T cells. Donors of different ages were randomly distributed across sequencing lanes to avoid experimental bias. To track age-related changes in TCR beta repertoire diversity, the study relied on deep sequencing normalized with unique cDNA molecular identifiers. The donors were split into four age groups: young (average around 15 years), middle-aged (39), aged (roughly 60) and long-lived (over 80). Two additional independent replicas of 1 million unique cDNA reads from the same blood draw were analyzed for two donors (one aged 18 to 30 and one aged 80 or older).

The protocol used for the library was 5' RACE. The run used an Illumina HiSeq 2500. A second PCR of about 6 to 11 cycles was performed with a sample-barcoded 5' primer and a J-beta primer mix. Each TCR beta cDNA molecule received a unique molecular identifier from a template-switch 5' adaptor carrying 12 random nucleotides. At least 2.5 million CDR3-containing paired-end reads were obtained from each sample. First-strand cDNA synthesis was performed from all RNA using the Mint cDNA synthesis kit, with priming by a TRBC-specific oligonucleotide. All cDNA was treated with uracil-DNA glycosylase and then went through a first 18-cycle PCR with the universal primers M1SS and BC2_uni_R. In the original analysis: Each sample was normalized by randomly selecting 1 million high-quality reads, each carrying a distinct molecular identifier. Reads sharing molecular identifiers were discarded rather than binned into consensus sequences. MiTCR, set to a Q25 quality threshold and the strictest error-elimination algorithm, was used for CDR3 identification, clonotype clustering and error correction. A nonparametric unseen species model using Euler transformation provided a lower-bound estimate of total TCR beta diversity. The raw public data were reprocessed by TCRdb itself: fastp quality trimming at Q25, MiXCR clonotype calling, in-frame beta chains only. Here each entry gathers all rows of one CDR3 protein and keeps the most common genes and DNA. The V and J calls follow TCRdb's processing rather than the paper's. The sample includes 720,000 or so distinct CDR3 sequences, with approximately 40% observed a single time. The ten largest clones represent around 30% of the sample.

This clonotype was detected once. The antigen this receptor binds is unknown. There are no base qualities to consult, and no much larger clone falls within one base. A read on its own is weak evidence. What the work shows at the level of the full study, not this receptor alone: As age increased, observed TCR beta diversity per million T cells dropped in a roughly linear way, and a significant reduction was already evident by age about 40. Because donor CMV infection status was unknown, age-related changes in expanded clonotypes were potentially confounded. Estimates of total diversity based on one million sequenced T cells were regarded as lower bounds and as underestimates. There was a strong correlation between observed TCR beta diversity and the percentage of naive T cells measured by flow cytometry. Compared with the aged group, the long-lived group had more naive CD4+ T cells, fewer expanded clones and increased TCR diversity, suggesting age selection. Since profiling was done on bulk unsorted PBMCs, naive and antigen-experienced compartments could not be conclusively compared.

V lost 2 bases and J lost 9 bases, and the count of bases not matched to a germline gene is 9. There are 15 amino acids in the CDR3, from cysteine to phenylalanine inclusive. Kept here is only the CDR3 DNA, which spans 45 bases and is read in frame from base 1. CDR1 MNHEY and CDR2 SVGAGI were looked up in the germline V gene. Donors were under 40 systemically healthy Caucasian individuals from Russia aged roughly 6 to 90 years. Each donor gave approximately 10 milliliters of peripheral blood, collected into EDTA-treated Vacutainer tubes. PBMCs were isolated by Ficoll-Paque density-gradient centrifugation, with at least 6 million obtained per sample. Trizol reagent was used to extract total RNA from the PBMCs, yielding at least 5 micrograms per sample. Naive CD45RAhigh/CD27high T cell percentages were measured by flow cytometry on a PBMC aliquot from every donor.

Sample: blood. The sequence is built from TRBV6-5 and TRBJ2-1; TRBD2 fits 8 bases in the junction. The receptor's source is a man older than 75 in good health. The sequence in DNA is TGTGCCAGCAGTTACGTGGAGCGGGAGATGGGTGAGCAGTTCTTC. This sequence encodes CASSYVEREMGEQFF.